The rows below give T cell receptor beta chains drawn from one sample of a study of lymphopenia after photon versus proton radiotherapy. Here immunoSEQ multiplex PCR was the method, and the copy in TCRdb shows in-frame clones only, minus some. The sample shows about 68,000 clones, roughly 91% of them seen only once. The sequencing used peripheral blood, collected from a patient treated with photon-based radiotherapy. Source of these receptors: an older woman with pancreatic cancer. Each CDR3 is given with its conserved first and last residue.

V	J	CDR3
TRBV11-2	TRBJ1-5	CASSLDRNQPQHF
TRBV9	TRBJ2-3	CASSYTSGTGPSAQYF
TRBV9	TRBJ1-1	CASSSKVDGMNTEAFF
TRBV9	TRBJ2-1	CASSVAGLPRSYNEQFF
TRBV5-4	TRBJ1-4	CASSLEKGGGSGEKLFF
TRBV7-9	TRBJ1-2	CASSSPRGGRADHTF
TRBV30	TRBJ2-7	CAWSWKGPSYEQYF
TRBV7-9	TRBJ2-7	CASATLAGGPNEQYF
TRBV27	TRBJ2-4	CASSPRQTLAKNIQYF
TRBV10-2	TRBJ2-2	CASSIGGSGELFF
TRBV10-3	TRBJ1-5	CAISEVNQPQHF
TRBV5-1	TRBJ2-7	CASSSDGGSSYEQYF
TRBV5-1	TRBJ2-7	CASSLVGGGTSGYEQYF
TRBV7-2	TRBJ2-1	CASSLGPSGYNEQFF
TRBV6-1	TRBJ1-5	CASKRGSNQPQHF
TRBV9	TRBJ2-3	CASSDGLAHTQYF
TRBV19	TRBJ2-7	CASSFGTTTSEQYF
TRBV18	TRBJ1-3	CASSPDSTGNTIYF
TRBV6-5	TRBJ2-2	CASSLTSGRAGELFF
TRBV18	TRBJ2-3	CASSPGTVLSTDTQYF
TRBV5-4	TRBJ2-1	CASGQQGASWNEQFF
TRBV4-1	TRBJ2-4	CASSHGGAKNIQYF
TRBV5-4	TRBJ2-5	CASSLKTEYQETQYF
TRBV18	TRBJ1-1	CASSPGALNTEAFF
TRBV18	TRBJ1-1	CASSRGGPNTEAFF
TRBV5-1	TRBJ1-4	CASSFDRSPNEKLFF
TRBV29-1	TRBJ1-1	CSVKPDRANTEAFF
TRBV5-1	TRBJ2-3	CASSYTDTQYF
TRBV28	TRBJ2-2	CASSPFGSANTGELFF
TRBV11-2	TRBJ2-7	CASSLALGYSYEQYF
TRBV20-1	TRBJ1-1	CSARGYTEAFF
TRBV6-1	TRBJ2-1	CASSGVGGPGYNEQFF
TRBV19	TRBJ1-4	CASSPRQGTNEKLFF
TRBV4-2	TRBJ2-7	CASSQDREGSYEQYF
TRBV5-1	TRBJ2-1	CASSFGRNNEQFF
TRBV4-2	TRBJ2-5	CASSQAVAGGGETQYF
TRBV28	TRBJ1-5	CASSLTRQGPPQHF
TRBV5-4	TRBJ2-1	CASSPGGRNYNEQFF
TRBV5-1	TRBJ2-3	CASSLEGFGTDTQYF
TRBV7-2	TRBJ2-7	CASSTGQGGYEQYF
TRBV4-1	TRBJ2-7	CASSPQQGIYEQYF
TRBV18	TRBJ2-3	CASSPVGGSTDTQYF
TRBV5-1	TRBJ2-7	CASSFQGGGSLYEQYF
TRBV28	TRBJ2-7	CASSSLSYEQYF